This record looks at one TCR beta chain sequence and its context. Its antigen remains unknown. The data were taken from a study of chemoradiotherapy in HPV16-positive cancers. Study-wide background: A couple of HPV16-positive patients' cells yielded candidate HPV-specific clones and common motifs.

Study outcomes and limitations: Candidate HPV-specific clones and E7-related TCR motifs grew in tumor during treatment. Better recurrence-free survival went with HPV-responsive T-cell expansion in HPV16-positive patients.

Samples were taken several times over chemoradiotherapy. Generated by immunoSEQ multiplex PCR, the TCRdb table keeps only in-frame clones and is missing some. Among 13,000 to 15,000 clones listed, roughly 70% were seen once. Collection of the sample occurred from a patient who underwent chemoradiotherapy. The sequence was obtained from a human donor with HPV-associated anogenital cancer.

CDR3 nucleotide sequence: TGTGCCAGCACCTTTTCGCGGGGATCCTATAATTCACCCCTCCACTTT. This codes for CASTFSRGSYNSPLHF. This chain uses TRBV28 with TRBJ1-6; no firm D call. The CDR3 extends over 16 amino acids. The V gene lost 7 bases and the J gene lost 1 base, with 14 bases spanning the gap. Germline CDR1 and CDR2: MDHEN and SYDVKM.